This TCR beta chain comes out of a study of shared clonotypes between healthy human individuals. Selected positively for CCR7 and CD45RO-negative, naive CD8 cells excluded terminally differentiated effector memory CD45RA+ cells. General study results and limits: Clonotype sharing across donors was expected to vary with sequencing depth.

V was pared by 0 bases and J by 1 base, with 4 bases of the junction left unmatched. This CDR3 is built from 16 residues. Germline V gene sequence: CDR1 SGHRS, CDR2 YFSETQ. At deep level, the assay was performed. Profiled with immunoSEQ multiplex PCR; TCRdb holds only in-frame clones, not every one. The data show millions of clones, about 93% seen once. To note about this clone: The antigen remains undetermined.

The sequence derives from a man in his late teens or twenties in good health. Some clones in this sample may be carry-over from other donors' samples. The specimen sequenced was naive CD8+ T cells from PBMCs. J is TRBJ1-1 and V is TRBV5-1; 9 nucleotides line up with TRBD1. CDR3 in amino acids: CASSLAGTGRNTEAFF. CDR3 in DNA: TGCGCCAGCAGCTTGGCCGGGACAGGGAGGAACACTGAAGCTTTCTTT.